Given below is one TCR beta chain in context. Its antigen is currently unknown. This sample stems from a study of T cell responses to AZD1222 COVID-19 vaccine. Overall study context: Second-dose intervals near 4 or 12 weeks were combined. The study, taken as a whole, reports: Nearly half of the spike-specific TCRs reportedly recognize variant regions that carry no mutations.

Data came from immunoSEQ multiplex PCR; TCRdb stores just in-frame clones and leaves some out. The sample includes under 130,000 clones, 88% seen only once; the top ten take about 9.1%. The CDR3 sequence is 16 residues long. Germline CDR1 reads MDHEN; CDR2 reads SYDVKM. The V end lost 1 base, the J end lost 0 bases, and 10 bases lay between the germline ends. This sample comprised peripheral blood, obtained on day 0 of AZD1222 vaccination. The V call is TRBV28, the J call TRBJ2-1, with a weak D call TRBD2 (6 bases). This sequence was found in an adult in good health. The CDR3 region has the DNA TGTGCCAGCAGTTTATCCGCGGGGAGCTCCTACAATGAGCAGTTCTTC. It is translated as CASSLSAGSSYNEQFF.